This T cell receptor (beta chain) was observed in a study of cytomegalovirus exposure and HLA in healthy donors. About the study: Both the 120 validation repertoires and the 500 to 700 first-cohort repertoires used the same platform, as reported by a later analysis.

General study results and limits: Cytomegalovirus association was listed for 164 TCR beta chains. Three of the chains that were CMV-associated were confirmed in vitro to be specific for CMV antigens. As was reported, the classifier diagnosed cytomegalovirus status with high specificity and sensitivity.

J lost 1 base, V lost 7 bases, and 8 bases had no gene match. Germline V CDR1 and CDR2: MDHEN, SYDVKM. CDR3 length equals 15 residues. On this clone: Its target is not known.

Some clones are missing from TCRdb's copy, which holds only in-frame ones; the method was immunoSEQ multiplex PCR. The top ten clones hold about 7% of a sample with roughly 59,000 clones, around 93% of them seen once. The V call is TRBV28, the J call TRBJ2-3; 7 bases are a match to TRBD1. The sample consisted of PBMCs. The receptor was isolated from a woman between 18 and 29 years old in good health and CMV-seropositive. The CDR3: CASTPPGQRTDTQYF. The CDR3 DNA follows: TGTGCCAGCACACCCCCGGGACAGCGCACAGATACGCAGTATTTT.